The clone carrying this T cell receptor (beta chain) has more than one count but fewer than ten. Clones were sequenced by immunoSEQ multiplex PCR, and TCRdb holds only the in-frame ones, with some missing. The data show about 92,000 clones, with about 86% seen just once and approximately 10% held by the top ten. The sample comes from a study of T cell responses to AZD1222 COVID-19 vaccine. Germline-derived CDR1 and CDR2 are GTSNPN and SVGIG (reference sequence). V lost 1 base and J lost 2, with 9 bases in between. The CDR3 is 14 residues long. V usage is TRBV30 and J usage is TRBJ1-5; D is ambiguous. The specimen comprised peripheral blood, sampled on day 0 of MenACWY control vaccination. This receptor was obtained from an adult in good health. The CDR3 DNA reads TGTGCCTGGAGTGATCTTTCGGGCAATCAGCCCCAGCATTTT. Encoded protein: CAWSDLSGNQPQHF. Full variable domain (missing parts from reference TRBV30 and TRBJ1-5): SQTIHQWPATLVQPVGSPLSLECTVEGTSNPNLYWYRQAAGRGLQLLFYSVGIGQISSEVPQNLSASRPQDRQFILSSKKLLLSDSGFYLCAWSDLSGNQPQHFGDGTRLSIL.